One sample yielded the 25 T cell receptor beta chains listed below, sequenced in a study of persistence of HIV-infected CD4 T cells. Their target antigens are unknown. Sequencing used immunoSEQ version 4 in survey mode. The method was immunoSEQ multiplex PCR; TCRdb's version includes in-frame clones alone and lacks a portion of them. The sample has about 7,500 clones, less than 75% seen once; the top ten hold roughly 19%. Lysates of CMV-infected fibroblasts at 10 ug/mL stimulated these cells. Sorting of responding CD4+ T cells relied on upregulated CD40 ligand together with CD69. This specimen was CD4+ T cells sorted from PBMCs after roughly 18-hour stimulation, taken from a patient who received antiretroviral therapy. Receptors originate from an adult man with HIV who was CMV-seropositive.

This clone was detected only a few times. The chain joins TRBV5-1 to TRBJ2-7; no firm D call. Trimming stripped 2 bases from V and 0 bases from J, with 9 bases between. CDR1 and CDR2 (germline): SGHRS, YFSETQ. The CDR3 loop spans 14 amino acids. CDR3 nucleotides: TGCGCCAGCAGCTTCGCCATAAGCTCCTACGAGCAGTACTTC. Protein sequence: CASSFAISSYEQYF.

This clone turned up a few times. V gene TRBV29-1 combines with J gene TRBJ1-5; no definite D call. With 3 bases removed from V and 0 bases from J, the gap between germline ends came to 3 bases. The CDR3 runs 12 residues. Germline V CDR1 and CDR2: SQVTM, ANQGSEA. CDR3 in DNA: TGCAGCGTTGAGGGTAGCAATCAGCCCCAGCATTTT. It encodes CSVEGSNQPQHF.

The chain joins TRBV7-8 to TRBJ1-1, with 7 positions matching TRBD1. J was trimmed by 5 bases and V by 1 base; bases with no gene match: 7. CDR3 size: 15 residues. CDR1 and CDR2 from the germline V gene are SGHVS and FQNEAQ. CDR3 sequence reads: CASSLVQTGMTEAFF. The CDR3 DNA reads TGTGCCAGCAGCTTAGTGCAGACAGGGATGACTGAAGCTTTCTTT.

This chain links TRBV6-2 or TRBV6-3 with TRBJ1-1; no clear D gene. The CDR3 loop spans 17 amino acids. Trimming stripped 3 bases from V and 4 bases from J, with 21 bases between. The germline gives CDR1 MNHEY, CDR2 SVGEGT. The CDR3 spells CASSYSPLERKGTEAFF. The CDR3 nucleotides are TGTGCCAGCAGTTATTCTCCCCTCGAGAGGAAGGGCACTGAAGCTTTCTTT.

This clone showed up just once. The chain has TRBV7-2 and TRBJ1-5, with D uncertain. Germline V lookup: CDR1 SGHTA, CDR2 FQGNSA. Deletions cut 5 bases from V and 2 bases from J, with 16 bases between. This CDR3 spans 16 amino acids. CDR3 in amino acids: CASSHQARGGNQPQHF. The CDR3 nucleotides read TGTGCCAGCAGCCATCAGGCACGGGGTGGCAATCAGCCCCAGCATTTT.

This sequence joins TRBV30 and TRBJ1-2; 7 bases fit TRBD1. The CDR3 loop spans 13 amino acids. J was trimmed by 7 bases and V by 4 bases; bases with no gene match: 9. The germline gives CDR1 GTSNPN, CDR2 SVGIG (reference sequence). In DNA form, the CDR3 reads TGTGCCTGGAACAGACAGGGTAATAGTGGCTACACCTTC. It specifies CAWNRQGNSGYTF. Variable domain in full (rest from reference TRBV30 and TRBJ1-2): SQTIHQWPATLVQPVGSPLSLECTVEGTSNPNLYWYRQAAGRGLQLLFYSVGIGQISSEVPQNLSASRPQDRQFILSSKKLLLSDSGFYLCAWNRQGNSGYTFGSGTRLTVV.

V and J are TRBV30 and TRBJ1-1; D gene uncertain. Between the trimmed V and J ends, which lost 2 bases and 2 bases, there was a span of 9 bases. The germline CDR1 and CDR2 sequences are GTSNPN and SVGIG (reference sequence). The CDR3 is made up of 13 amino acids. For the CDR3, the DNA is TGTGCCTGGAGTCCTCACTACAACACTGAAGCTTTCTTT. This sequence encodes CAWSPHYNTEAFF.

The chain carries TRBV7-2 and TRBJ2-7; D assignment may be TRBD1 or TRBD2 (6 bases each). V was cut by 4 bases and J by 4 bases, with 14 bases left in between. The germline V gene has CDR1 SGHTA and CDR2 FQGNSA. The CDR3 covers 14 residues. As DNA, the CDR3 is TGTGCCAGCAGCTCTACAAGGGGGGATTACGAGCAGTACTTC. This translates into CASSSTRGDYEQYF.

J is TRBJ2-7 and V is TRBV6-5; D is unclear. V was pared by 2 bases and J by 3 bases, with 2 bases between. The CDR3 runs 11 residues. Per germline, CDR1 MNHEY and CDR2 SVGAGI. CDR3 nucleotide sequence: TGTGCCAGCAGTTACCTCTACGAGCAGTACTTC. Encoded protein: CASSYLYEQYF.

The rearrangement uses TRBV7-9 and TRBJ1-6, with 9 positions matching TRBD1. The germline V gene encodes CDR1 SEHNR and CDR2 FQNEAQ (reference sequence). CDR3 size: 14 residues. Unmatched junction bases numbered 5, after V lost 5 bases and J lost 9 bases. CDR3 in DNA: TGTGCCAGCAGCCCGAGGACAGGGGTTTCACCCCTCCACTTT. It codes for CASSPRTGVSPLHF.

This clone rates as medium-sized. The genes are TRBV5-1 and TRBJ1-6; D might be TRBD1 (5 bases). The CDR3 is 15 residues long. Trimming took off 0 bases at V and 5 bases at J, with 9 bases between the two ends. CDR1 SGHRS and CDR2 YFSETQ come from the germline V gene. The CDR3 region has the DNA TGCGCCAGCAGCTTGGCTACGGGGGATAATTCACCCCTCCACTTT. Protein sequence: CASSLATGDNSPLHF.

V gene TRBV7-2 combines with J gene TRBJ1-3; D remains ambiguous. The CDR3 covers 16 residues. V lost 2 bases and J 4 bases, leaving 15 bases between the germline ends. Germline loops: CDR1 SGHTA, CDR2 FQGNSA. CDR3 in DNA: TGTGCCAGCAGCTTATCATGGGCACTTCCCGGAAACACCATATATTTT. Translating it yields CASSLSWALPGNTIYF.

This clone was counted a few times. The rearrangement joins TRBV7-9 to TRBJ1-5; D remains unclear. This CDR3 spans 14 amino acids. Trimming removed 5 bases from V and 7 bases from J, with 15 bases in between. Germline V gene lookup returns CDR1 SEHNR and CDR2 FQNEAQ (reference sequence). CDR3 amino acids: CASSQQGGYQPQHF. CDR3 DNA: TGTGCCAGCAGCCAACAAGGAGGTTACCAGCCCCAGCATTTT.

This clone turned up a few times. This chain links TRBV1 with TRBJ2-3; the listed D gene, TRBD1, was not tested against the DNA. TRBV1 is labeled a pseudogene. The CDR3 covers 15 residues. CDR3 sequence reads: CTSSPRDITTDTQYF. The CDR3 bases are TGCACCAGCAGCCCCCGGGACATCACCACAGATACGCAGTATTTT.

The genes are TRBV5-6 and TRBJ1-2; D might be TRBD1 (6 bases). With 4 bases removed from V and 4 bases from J, the gap between germline ends came to 20 bases. The V gene's germline CDR1 is SGHDT and CDR2 YYEEEE. This CDR3 is built from 16 residues. For the CDR3, the DNA is TGTGCCAGCAGCGTCGGTGAACAGGGAGGAGGCTATGGCTACACCTTC. As protein: CASSVGEQGGGYGYTF. The entire variable domain, with the rest obtained from reference TRBV5-6 and TRBJ1-2, is as follows: DAGVTQSPTHLIKTRGQQVTLRCSPKSGHDTVSWYQQALGQGPQFIFQYYEEEERQRGNFPDRFSGHQFPNYSSELNVNALLLGDSALYLCASSVGEQGGGYGYTFGSGTRLTVV.

This chain links TRBV27 with TRBJ2-1; 8 bases line up with TRBD1. The germline CDR1 and CDR2 sequences are MNHEY and SMNVEV (reference sequence). The V segment lost 4 bases and the J segment 6 bases; nucleotides outside the gene matches: 17. This CDR3 is 18 amino acids long. CDR3: CASSSPPRGRDWANEQFF. CDR3 bases: TGTGCCAGCAGTTCCCCCCCCAGGGGGCGGGACTGGGCCAATGAGCAGTTCTTC.

By its share, this clone is large (0.1 to 1%). The chain is built from TRBV19 and TRBJ1-2; the D gene is possibly TRBD1 (6 bases). CDR1 LNHDA and CDR2 SQIVND come from the germline V gene (reference sequence). The germline V and J ends were trimmed by 0 bases and 7 bases, with 12 bases remaining between them. The CDR3 sequence is 14 residues long. The CDR3 loop reads CASSIDLQGGGYTF. The CDR3 coding sequence is TGTGCCAGTAGTATAGATCTACAGGGTGGTGGCTACACCTTC.

The V gene is TRBV5-1, the J gene TRBJ1-2; 7 bases fit TRBD1. The CDR3 runs 13 residues. The germline V gene encodes CDR1 SGHRS and CDR2 YFSETQ. The J segment lost 8 bases and the V segment lost 3 bases, leaving 7 bases of the junction unmatched. The CDR3 is CASSSGTDRGYTF. Written as DNA, the CDR3 is TGCGCCAGCAGCTCCGGGACAGACAGGGGCTACACCTTC.

CDR3 region: CASSLGTGGSETQYF. The CDR3 DNA reads as TGTGCCAGCAGCTTAGGAACAGGGGGATCGGAGACCCAGTACTTC. The rearrangement links TRBV11-3 to TRBJ2-5; 8 bases map to TRBD1. The trim removed 1 base at V and 5 bases at J, leaving 6 bases unmatched. The CDR3 consists of 15 residues. Germline loops: CDR1 SGHNT, CDR2 YENEEA.

This clone has a handful of counts. The chain has TRBV7-2 and TRBJ2-5, with 9 nucleotides matching TRBD1. There are 14 residues in the CDR3. The V gene's germline CDR1 is SGHTA and CDR2 FQGNSA. V shed 5 bases and J 5 bases; nucleotides not matched to a gene: 6. The CDR3 DNA follows: TGTGCCAGCAGCCGCGGGACAGGGAGGGAGACCCAGTACTTC. This encodes CASSRGTGRETQYF. The complete variable domain, with remaining parts taken from reference TRBV7-2 and TRBJ2-5, reads GAGVSQSPSNKVTEKGKDVELRCDPISGHTALYWYRQSLGQGLEFLIYFQGNSAPDKSGLPSDRFSAERTGGSVSTLTIQRTQQEDSAVYLCASSRGTGRETQYFGPGTRLLVL.

This clone qualifies as medium-sized (0.01 to 0.1%). The chain uses TRBV7-3 and TRBJ1-1, with D unclear. This CDR3 has 13 residues. Per germline, CDR1 SGHTA and CDR2 FQGTGA. Trimming took 3 bases from V and 6 from J, leaving 11 bases between them. The CDR3 nucleotides read TGTGCCAGCAGCTTCTCCTCGGGCTCTGAAGCTTTCTTT. Translating gives CASSFSSGSEAFF.

The chain combines TRBV9 with TRBJ1-3; D unclear. Germline loops: CDR1 SGDLS, CDR2 YYNGEE. V lost 4 bases and J lost 1, with 6 bases in between. The CDR3 sequence is 13 residues long. CDR3 residues: CASSPGSGNTIYF. CDR3 DNA: TGTGCCAGCAGCCCCGGATCTGGAAACACCATATATTTT.

The rearrangement uses TRBV4-1 and TRBJ2-7, with a possible D match to TRBD1 (5 bases). V lost 4 bases and J 2 bases, leaving 18 bases between the germline ends. The CDR3 consists of 16 residues. Germline V lookup: CDR1 MGHRA, CDR2 YSYEKL. The CDR3 nucleotides are TGCGCCAGCAGCCCTGGGGCCGGCCGCCGCCCCTACGAGCAGTACTTC. This translates into CASSPGAGRRPYEQYF.

The V gene is TRBV25-1, the J gene TRBJ1-6, with D perhaps TRBD1 (5 bases). V was shortened by 8 bases and J by 5 bases, with 19 bases between the two germline ends. The CDR3 is made up of 16 amino acids. Germline values: CDR1 MGHDK, CDR2 SYGVNS. For the CDR3, the DNA is TGTGCCAGCTCAGAAACAGGTCGAGCGGATAATTCACCCCTCCACTTT. Encoded protein: CASSETGRADNSPLHF.

This chain joins TRBV6-5 and TRBJ1-1; 11 bases fit TRBD1. With V trimmed by 6 bases and J by 4 bases, 7 bases remained unmatched. Germline loops: CDR1 MNHEY, CDR2 SVGAGI. The CDR3 loop spans 15 amino acids. The CDR3: CASSPFGQGATEAFF. In nucleotides, the CDR3 is TGTGCCAGCAGCCCATTTGGACAGGGGGCCACTGAAGCTTTCTTT.